This entry describes one T cell receptor (beta chain). The antigen remains unidentified. The data originate from a study of response to subunit inactivated influenza vaccine. Overall study findings and caveats: Few new T cells, the authors suggested, are recruited by each seasonal influenza vaccination.

TCRdb reanalysed the RT-PCR reads using MiXCR and keeps one entry per CDR3 protein. This sample has around 520,000 distinct CDR3 sequences, with approximately 10% found just once. The V end lost 2 bases, the J end lost 0 bases, and 7 bases lay between the germline ends. The CDR3 runs 14 residues. Germline loops: CDR1 SEHNR, CDR2 FQNEAQ (reference sequence). The source of this sequence is a man aged 50 to 59 who received an inactivated influenza vaccine. This sequence joins TRBV7-9 and TRBJ2-5; D not certain. Sequenced material: PBMCs from blood, taken on the day of vaccination. CDR3 coding DNA: TGTGCCAGCAGCTTAATTGGTTACCAAGAGACCCAGTACTTC. Translation gives CASSLIGYQETQYF.